The T cell receptor beta chain described here comes from a study of CD8+ T cells in alopecia areata. Regarding the study as a whole: Expanded CD8+ clones among the top 100, as well as scalp clonality, were significantly decreased by tofacitinib. Many expanded lesional clones persisted in scalp and blood during tofacitinib treatment.

This clone was picked up one time. Antigen specificity is unknown. Sequencing relied on a cDNA template that was reverse transcribed from extracted RNA. Some clones are missing from TCRdb's copy, which holds only in-frame ones; the method was immunoSEQ multiplex PCR. The sample comprises 95,000 to 110,000 clones, about four fifths of which are singletons, and 20% to 25% rests with the top ten. Treatment defined: oral pan-JAK inhibitor, 5-10 mg twice daily. Punch biopsies of lesional scalp, plus peripheral blood, were taken from alopecia areata patients. CDR1 and CDR2 from the germline V gene are MNHEY and SMNVEV (reference sequence). This CDR3 contains 15 residues. V lost 0 bases and J 9 bases, leaving 15 bases between the germline ends.

The chain recombines TRBV27 with TRBJ2-1; D is unclear. Material: CD8+ T cells sorted from blood, obtained at week 24, from a patient treated with tofacitinib. The TCR originated in a human donor with alopecia areata. The CDR3 DNA reads as TGTGCCAGCAGTTTATCGAACCCTCCTGGGCCTGAGCAGTTCTTC. It encodes CASSLSNPPGPEQFF.